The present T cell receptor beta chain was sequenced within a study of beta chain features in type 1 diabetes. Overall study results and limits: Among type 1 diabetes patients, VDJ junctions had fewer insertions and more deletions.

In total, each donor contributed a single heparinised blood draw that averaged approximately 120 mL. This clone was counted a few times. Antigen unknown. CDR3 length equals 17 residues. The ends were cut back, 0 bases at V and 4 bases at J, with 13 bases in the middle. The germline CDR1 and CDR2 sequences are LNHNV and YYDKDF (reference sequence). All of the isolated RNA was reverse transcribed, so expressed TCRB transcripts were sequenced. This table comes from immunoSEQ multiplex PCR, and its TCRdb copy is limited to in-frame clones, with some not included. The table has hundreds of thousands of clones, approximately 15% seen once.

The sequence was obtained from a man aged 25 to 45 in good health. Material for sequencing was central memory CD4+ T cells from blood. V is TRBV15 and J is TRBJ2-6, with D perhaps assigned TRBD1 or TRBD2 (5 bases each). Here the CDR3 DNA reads TGTGCCACCAGCAGAGATTTGGGACCCGCGGGGGCCAACGTCCTGACTTTC. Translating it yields CATSRDLGPAGANVLTF.